This is a list of T cell receptor beta chains from one sample in a study of cytomegalovirus exposure and HLA in healthy donors. Generated by immunoSEQ multiplex PCR, the TCRdb table keeps only in-frame clones and is missing some. In the table there are over 150,000 clones, approximately 80% of which are singletons. The sample comprised PBMCs. The receptors derive from a woman in her thirties in good health and CMV-seropositive. CDR3s include the opening cysteine and the closing phenylalanine or tryptophan. The D gene is left open where the match is weak. A clone size is listed for some rows: how often the clone was seen (once, few, many), or a class if it is expanded.

>TRBJ1-5|TRBV6-5|-|-
TGTGCCAGCAGAACGACAGGCCTTAGCAATCAGCCCCAGCATTTT
CASRTTGLSNQPQHF
>TRBJ2-7|TRBV4-2|TRBD1|-
TGTGCCAGCAGCCAATCGGACAGGTACGAGCAGTACTTC
CASSQSDRYEQYF
>TRBJ2-2|TRBV14|-|-
TGTGCCAGCAGCCCTACGGGGTTGTGGTCCGGGGAGCTGTTTTTT
CASSPTGLWSGELFF
>TRBJ2-7|TRBV9|TRBD1|-
TGTGCCAGCAGCTCCGGACAGGGGGATTACGAGCAGTACTTC
CASSSGQGDYEQYF
>TRBJ2-5|TRBV6-4|-|-
TGTGCCAGCAGTAAGACTAGAAGGGGAGAGACCCAGTACTTC
CASSKTRRGETQYF
>TRBJ1-2|TRBV9|-|-
TGTGCCAGCAGCGTAGGAACAGGGAGGGTATATGGCTACACCTTC
CASSVGTGRVYGYTF
>TRBJ2-6|TRBV7-9|-|-
TGTGCCAGCAGCTTAGCCGAGGGGGTAGGGCCTGGGGCCAACGTCCTGACTTTC
CASSLAEGVGPGANVLTF
>TRBJ1-6|TRBV10-3|-|-
TGTGCCATCAGTCGGACGTCGGCGGGAGCCCTCCACTTT
CAISRTSAGALHF
>TRBJ1-1|TRBV9|-|-
TGTGCCAGCAGCGTAATTAGGGGCTCGGCTGAAGCTTTCTTT
CASSVIRGSAEAFF
>TRBJ1-1|TRBV7-9|TRBD1|-
TGTGCCAGCAGTTTGTACAGGGGGTCGGCTGAAGCTTTCTTT
CASSLYRGSAEAFF
>TRBJ1-4|TRBV28|-|-
TGTGCCAGCACCACAGGGTCGGTGGTTTTGGATGAAAAACTGTTTTTT
CASTTGSVVLDEKLFF
>TRBJ1-5|TRBV6-6|TRBD1|-
TGTGCCAGCAGACAGGGGGGCAATCAGCCCCAGCATTTT
CASRQGGNQPQHF
>TRBJ1-3|TRBV7-5|-|-
TGTGCCAGAAGCTCAGGATCCGTAAACACCATATATTTT
CARSSGSVNTIYF
>TRBJ2-1|TRBV4-3|TRBD2|-
TGCGCCAGCAGCCAAAGCCACTCCCGGGCTAGCGGCGCAATTTCGCAGTTCTTC
CASSQSHSRASGAISQFF
>TRBJ1-6|TRBV6-1|-|-
TGTGCCAGCAGTGAAGAGGCAGCAGGGATTTATAATTCACCCCTCCACTTT
CASSEEAAGIYNSPLHF
>TRBJ2-5|TRBV7-8|TRBD2|-
TGTGCCAGCAGCTTAGGACTAGCGTTTTTACAAGAGACCCAGTACTTC
CASSLGLAFLQETQYF
>TRBJ2-7|TRBV5-1|-|-
TGCGCCAGCAGCTTTCGGCCAGGTTTGGTCGAGCAGTACTTC
CASSFRPGLVEQYF
>TRBJ2-2|TRBV4-3|-|-
TGCGCCAGCAGCCAGAGGGGGTGGTCCAGGGTCTACGATTTGAACACCGGGGAGCTGTTTTTT
CASSQRGWSRVYDLNTGELFF
>TRBJ1-2|TRBV5-1|-|-
TGCGCCAGCAGCTTGGACACGGGAGCCTATGGCTACACCTTC
CASSLDTGAYGYTF
>TRBJ2-7|TRBV5-4|-|-
TGTGCCAGCAGCCCCCCCGGGACAAAATCCCACGAGCAGTACTTC
CASSPPGTKSHEQYF
>TRBJ2-3|TRBV6-6|-|-
TGTGCCAGCAGACCCGGTTTGGATACGCAGTATTTT
CASRPGLDTQYF
>TRBJ1-2|TRBV29-1|-|-
TGCAGCGTTCGACCGCGGAACCACTATGGCTACACCTTC
CSVRPRNHYGYTF
>TRBJ1-2|TRBV5-1|-|-
TGCGCCAGCAGCTTGGCCTCCGAGCAGGGCTTCGGCTACACCTTC
CASSLASEQGFGYTF
>TRBJ2-1|TRBV9|TRBD1|once
TGTGCCAGCAGCGTCGGACAGGGACAGGGGTACAATGAGCAGTTCTTC
CASSVGQGQGYNEQFF
>TRBJ1-6|TRBV2|-|-
TGTGCCAGCAGTGAAGGACACTCCTATAATTCACCCCTCCACTTT
CASSEGHSYNSPLHF